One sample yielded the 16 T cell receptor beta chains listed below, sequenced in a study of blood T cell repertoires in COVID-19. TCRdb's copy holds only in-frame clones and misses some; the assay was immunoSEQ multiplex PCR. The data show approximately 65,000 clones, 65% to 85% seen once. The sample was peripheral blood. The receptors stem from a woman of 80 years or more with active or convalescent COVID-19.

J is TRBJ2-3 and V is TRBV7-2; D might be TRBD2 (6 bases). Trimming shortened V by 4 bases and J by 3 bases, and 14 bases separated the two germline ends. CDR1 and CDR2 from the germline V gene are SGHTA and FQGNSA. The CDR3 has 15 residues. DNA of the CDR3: TGTGCCAGCAGCTCTGGGGGGTTTTGGACAGATACGCAGTATTTT. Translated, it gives CASSSGGFWTDTQYF.

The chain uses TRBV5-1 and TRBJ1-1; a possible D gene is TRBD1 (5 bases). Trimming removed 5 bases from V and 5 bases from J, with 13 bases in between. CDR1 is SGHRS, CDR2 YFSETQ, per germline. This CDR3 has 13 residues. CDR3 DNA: TGCGCCAGCAGACAGGAATCGGGTACTGAAGCTTTCTTT. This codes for CASRQESGTEAFF.

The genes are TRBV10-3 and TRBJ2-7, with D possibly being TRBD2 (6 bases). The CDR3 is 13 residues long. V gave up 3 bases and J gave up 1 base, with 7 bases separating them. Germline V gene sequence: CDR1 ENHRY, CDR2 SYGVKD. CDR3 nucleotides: TGTGCCATCAGTGATAGCGGATCCTACGAGCAGTACTTC. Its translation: CAISDSGSYEQYF.

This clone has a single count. This CDR3 reads CASSEWGRPTEAFF. The CDR3 nucleotides are TGTGCCAGCAGTGAATGGGGCAGGCCGACTGAAGCTTTCTTT. This chain joins TRBV25-1 and TRBJ1-1, with a tentative D call TRBD1 (5 bases). Per the germline V gene, CDR1 is MGHDK and CDR2 is SYGVNS. V was shortened by 1 base and J by 5 bases, with 11 bases between the two germline ends. The CDR3 totals 14 residues.

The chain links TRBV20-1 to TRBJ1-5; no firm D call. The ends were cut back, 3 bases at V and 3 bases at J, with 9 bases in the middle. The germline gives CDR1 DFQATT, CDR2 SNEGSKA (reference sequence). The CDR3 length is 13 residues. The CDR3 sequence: CSASYGYNQPQHF. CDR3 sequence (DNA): TGCAGTGCTAGTTACGGGTACAATCAGCCCCAGCATTTT.

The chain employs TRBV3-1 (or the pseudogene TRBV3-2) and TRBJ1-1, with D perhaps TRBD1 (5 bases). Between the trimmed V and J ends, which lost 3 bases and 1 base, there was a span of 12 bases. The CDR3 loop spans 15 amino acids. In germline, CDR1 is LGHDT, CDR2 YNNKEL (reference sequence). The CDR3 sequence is CASSHWGGRNTEAFF. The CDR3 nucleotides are TGTGCCAGCAGCCATTGGGGGGGGAGGAACACTGAAGCTTTCTTT.

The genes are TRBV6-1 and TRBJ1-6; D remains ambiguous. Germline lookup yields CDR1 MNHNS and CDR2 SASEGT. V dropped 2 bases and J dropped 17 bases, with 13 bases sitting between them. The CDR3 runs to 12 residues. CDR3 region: CASSELERVVHF. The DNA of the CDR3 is TGTGCCAGCAGTGAATTGGAGAGGGTAGTCCACTTT.

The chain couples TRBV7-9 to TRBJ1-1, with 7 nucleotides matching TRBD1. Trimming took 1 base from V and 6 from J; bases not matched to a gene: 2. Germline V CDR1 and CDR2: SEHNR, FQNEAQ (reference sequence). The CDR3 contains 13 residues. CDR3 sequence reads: CASSLGGGAEAFF. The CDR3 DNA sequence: TGTGCCAGCAGCTTAGGAGGGGGCGCTGAAGCTTTCTTT.

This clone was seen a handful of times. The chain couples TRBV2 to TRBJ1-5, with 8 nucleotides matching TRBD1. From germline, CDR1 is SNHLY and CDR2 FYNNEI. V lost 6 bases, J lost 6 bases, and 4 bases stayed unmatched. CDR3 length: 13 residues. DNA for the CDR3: TGTGCCAGCAGCCAGGGGGCGGGTCAGCCCCAGCATTTT. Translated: CASSQGAGQPQHF.

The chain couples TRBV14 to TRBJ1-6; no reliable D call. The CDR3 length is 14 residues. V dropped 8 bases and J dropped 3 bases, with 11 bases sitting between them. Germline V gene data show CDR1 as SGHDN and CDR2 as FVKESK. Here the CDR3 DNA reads TGTGCCAGCCGAGCGGACCACTATAATTCACCCCTCCACTTT. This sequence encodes CASRADHYNSPLHF.

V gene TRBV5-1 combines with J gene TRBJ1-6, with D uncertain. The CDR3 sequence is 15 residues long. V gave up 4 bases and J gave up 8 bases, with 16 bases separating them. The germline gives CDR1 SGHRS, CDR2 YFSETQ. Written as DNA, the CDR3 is TGCGCCAGCAGCACCGACCTCCCCGGGGATTCACCCCTCCACTTT. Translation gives CASSTDLPGDSPLHF.

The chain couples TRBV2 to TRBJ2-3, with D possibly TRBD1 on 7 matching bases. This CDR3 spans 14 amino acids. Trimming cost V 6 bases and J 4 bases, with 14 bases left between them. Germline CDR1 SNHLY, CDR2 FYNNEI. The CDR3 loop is CASSRQGGADTQYF. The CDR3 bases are TGTGCCAGCAGCCGACAGGGAGGTGCAGATACGCAGTATTTT.

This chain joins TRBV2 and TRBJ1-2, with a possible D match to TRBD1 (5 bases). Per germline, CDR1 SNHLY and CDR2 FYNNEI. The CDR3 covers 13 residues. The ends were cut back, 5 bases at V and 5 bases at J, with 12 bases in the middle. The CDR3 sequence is CASSLIRQYGYTF. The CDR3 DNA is TGTGCCAGCAGTCTAATCCGACAGTATGGCTACACCTTC.

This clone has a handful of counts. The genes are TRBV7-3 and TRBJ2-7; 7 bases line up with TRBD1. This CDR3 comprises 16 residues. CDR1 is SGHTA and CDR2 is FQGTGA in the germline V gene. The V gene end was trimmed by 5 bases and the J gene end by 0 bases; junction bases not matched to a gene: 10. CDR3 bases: TGTGCCAGCAGCCGTCATGGGACAGACCCCTCCTACGAGCAGTACTTC. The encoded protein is CASSRHGTDPSYEQYF. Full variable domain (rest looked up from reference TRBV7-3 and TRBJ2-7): GAGVSQTPSNKVTEKGKYVELRCDPISGHTALYWYRQSLGQGPEFLIYFQGTGAADDSGLPNDRFFAVRPEGSVSTLKIQRTERGDSAVYLCASSRHGTDPSYEQYFGPGTRLTVT.

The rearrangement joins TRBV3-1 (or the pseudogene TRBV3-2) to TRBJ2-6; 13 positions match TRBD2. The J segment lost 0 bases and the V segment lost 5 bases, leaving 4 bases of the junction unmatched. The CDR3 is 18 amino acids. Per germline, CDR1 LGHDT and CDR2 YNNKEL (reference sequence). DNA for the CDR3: TGTGCCAGCAGCGTAACTAGCGGGGGGGGCTCTGGGGCCAACGTCCTGACTTTC. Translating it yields CASSVTSGGGSGANVLTF.

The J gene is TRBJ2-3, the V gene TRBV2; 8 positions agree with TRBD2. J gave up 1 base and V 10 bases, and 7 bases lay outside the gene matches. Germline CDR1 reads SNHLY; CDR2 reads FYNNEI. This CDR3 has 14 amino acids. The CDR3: CATKDSGGTDTQYF. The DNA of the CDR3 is TGTGCCACCAAAGATAGCGGGGGCACAGATACGCAGTATTTT.